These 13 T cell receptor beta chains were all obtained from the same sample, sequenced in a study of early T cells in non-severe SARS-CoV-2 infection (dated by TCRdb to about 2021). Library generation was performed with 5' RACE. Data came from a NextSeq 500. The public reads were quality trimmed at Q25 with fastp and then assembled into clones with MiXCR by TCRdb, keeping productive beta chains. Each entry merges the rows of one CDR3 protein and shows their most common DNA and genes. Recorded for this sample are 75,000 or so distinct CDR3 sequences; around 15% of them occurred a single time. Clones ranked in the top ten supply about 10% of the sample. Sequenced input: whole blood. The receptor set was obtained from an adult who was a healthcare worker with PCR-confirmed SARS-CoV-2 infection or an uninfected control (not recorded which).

The CDR3: CASSVTGTGVFSGANVLTF. CDR3 DNA: TGTGCCAGCAGTGTTACCGGGACAGGGGTTTTCTCTGGGGCCAACGTCCTGACTTTC. The rearrangement links TRBV6-1 to TRBJ2-6; 10 positions agree with TRBD1. The junction had 9 bases not matched to a gene; V was cut back by 4 bases and J by 0 bases. This CDR3 has 19 residues. Germline V CDR1 and CDR2: MNHNS, SASEGT.

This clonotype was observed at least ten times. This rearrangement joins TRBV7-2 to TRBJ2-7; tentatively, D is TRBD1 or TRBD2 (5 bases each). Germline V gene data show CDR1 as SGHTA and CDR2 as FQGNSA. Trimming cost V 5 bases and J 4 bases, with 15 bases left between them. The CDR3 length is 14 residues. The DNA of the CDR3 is TGTGCCAGCAGCGAAGGCTGGGGGATATACGAGCAGTACTTC. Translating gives CASSEGWGIYEQYF.

Here the CDR3 DNA reads TGTGCCAGCAGTTACTCGGACATTTCTCTGGGTGGAAACACCATATATTTT. Encoded protein: CASSYSDISLGGNTIYF. The chain is built from TRBV6-5 and TRBJ1-3; perhaps TRBD1 as D (5 bases). Germline-derived CDR1 and CDR2 are MNHEY and SVGAGI. The CDR3 consists of 17 residues. V lost 0 bases and J lost 3, with 15 bases in between.

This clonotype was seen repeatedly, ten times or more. The CDR3 reads CASTHNRDVNEQYF. The CDR3, as DNA: TGTGCCAGCACTCATAACAGGGACGTCAACGAGCAGTACTTC. The chain combines TRBV28 with TRBJ2-7; a weak D match, TRBD1 (6 bases). V was cut by 7 bases and J by 5 bases, with 18 bases left in between. Germline CDR1 MDHEN, CDR2 SYDVKM. The CDR3 sequence is 14 residues long.

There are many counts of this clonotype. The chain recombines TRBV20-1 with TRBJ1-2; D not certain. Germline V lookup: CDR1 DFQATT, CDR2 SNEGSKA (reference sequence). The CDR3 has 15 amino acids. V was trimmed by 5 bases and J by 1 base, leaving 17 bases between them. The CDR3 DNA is TGCAGTGCTCCGAGATCCAGCCCTATTAACTATGGCTACACCTTC. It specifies CSAPRSSPINYGYTF.

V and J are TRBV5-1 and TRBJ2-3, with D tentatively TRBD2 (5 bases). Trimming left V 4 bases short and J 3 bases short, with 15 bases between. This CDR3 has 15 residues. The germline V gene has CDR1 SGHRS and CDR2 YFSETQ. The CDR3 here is CASSESGNPTDTQYF. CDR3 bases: TGCGCCAGCAGCGAAAGCGGAAACCCAACAGATACGCAGTATTTT. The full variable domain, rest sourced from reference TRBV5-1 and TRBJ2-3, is KAGVTQTPRYLIKTRGQQVTLSCSPISGHRSVSWYQQTPGQGLQFLFEYFSETQRNKGNFPGRFSGRQFSNSRSEMNVSTLELGDSALYLCASSESGNPTDTQYFGPGTRLTVL.

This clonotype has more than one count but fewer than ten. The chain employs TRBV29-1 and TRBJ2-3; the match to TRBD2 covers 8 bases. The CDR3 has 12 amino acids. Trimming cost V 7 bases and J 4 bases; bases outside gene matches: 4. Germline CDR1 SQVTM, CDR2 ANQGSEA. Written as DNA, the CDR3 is TGCAGCGCCGGCGGGGGGTCAGATACGCAGTATTTT. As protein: CSAGGGSDTQYF.

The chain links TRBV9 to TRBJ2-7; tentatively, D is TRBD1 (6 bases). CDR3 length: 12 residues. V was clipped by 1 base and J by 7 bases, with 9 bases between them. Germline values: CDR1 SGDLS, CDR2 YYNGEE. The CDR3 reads CASSVKGGEQYF. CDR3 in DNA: TGTGCCAGCAGCGTAAAAGGGGGAGAGCAGTACTTC. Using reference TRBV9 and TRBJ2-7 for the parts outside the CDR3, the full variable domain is DSGVTQTPKHLITATGQRVTLRCSPRSGDLSVYWYQQSLDQGLQFLIQYYNGEERAKGNILERFSAQQFPDLHSELNLSSLELGDSALYFCASSVKGGEQYFGPGTRLTVT.

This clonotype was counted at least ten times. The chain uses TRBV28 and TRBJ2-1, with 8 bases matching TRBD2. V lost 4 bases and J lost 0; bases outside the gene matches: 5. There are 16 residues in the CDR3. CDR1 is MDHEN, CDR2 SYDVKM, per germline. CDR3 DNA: TGTGCCAGCAGTTCCGGGGGGGCCGACTCCTACAATGAGCAGTTCTTC. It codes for CASSSGGADSYNEQFF.

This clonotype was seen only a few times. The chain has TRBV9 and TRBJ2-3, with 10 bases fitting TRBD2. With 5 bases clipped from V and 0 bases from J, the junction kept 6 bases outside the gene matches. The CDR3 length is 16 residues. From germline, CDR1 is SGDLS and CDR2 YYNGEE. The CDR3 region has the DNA TGTGCCAGCAGTTTCCTAGCGGGGGAAAGCACAGATACGCAGTATTTT. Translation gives CASSFLAGESTDTQYF.

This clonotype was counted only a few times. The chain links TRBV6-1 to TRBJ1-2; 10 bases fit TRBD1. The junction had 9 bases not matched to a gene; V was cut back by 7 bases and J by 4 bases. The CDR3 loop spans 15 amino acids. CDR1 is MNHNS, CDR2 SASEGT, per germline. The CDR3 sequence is CASTPRDRGFYGYTF. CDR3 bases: TGTGCCAGCACCCCCCGGGACAGGGGCTTCTATGGCTACACCTTC.

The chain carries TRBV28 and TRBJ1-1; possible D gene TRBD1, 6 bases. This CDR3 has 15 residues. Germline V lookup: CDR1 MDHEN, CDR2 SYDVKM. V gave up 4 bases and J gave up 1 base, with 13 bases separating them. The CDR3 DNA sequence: TGTGCCAGCAGTTCAACTAACAGGGAGAACACTGAAGCTTTCTTT. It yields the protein CASSSTNRENTEAFF. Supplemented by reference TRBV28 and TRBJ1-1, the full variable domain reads DVKVTQSSRYLVKRTGEKVFLECVQDMDHENMFWYRQDPGLGLRLIYFSYDVKMKEKGDIPEGYSVSREKKERFSLILESASTNQTSMYLCASSSTNRENTEAFFGQGTRLTVV.

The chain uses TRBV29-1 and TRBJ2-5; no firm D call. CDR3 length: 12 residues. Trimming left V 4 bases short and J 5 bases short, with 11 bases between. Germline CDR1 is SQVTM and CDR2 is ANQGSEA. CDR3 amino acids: CSVVAPSETQYF. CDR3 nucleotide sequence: TGCAGCGTTGTCGCCCCTTCGGAGACCCAGTACTTC.